The entry that follows covers one T cell receptor beta chain sequence. The clone's antigen remains unknown. Base qualities are not provided; no much larger clone lies one nucleotide away. TCRbeta CDR3 regions were amplified from genomic DNA using the immunoSEQ Assay, a bias-controlled multiplex PCR. The study's processing was this. The number of nucleated cells in each sample was estimated by amplification of reference gene primers within the assay. Sequence reads were collapsed and filtered to measure the absolute abundance of every unique TCRbeta CDR3 rearrangement. For each sample, productive Simpson clonality was calculated by taking the square root of Simpson's diversity index across productive rearrangements. TCRdb re-hosts the immuneACCESS table, in-frame sequences only. Its copies lack some clones; in the studies checked, an unresolved V gene accounts for under half of them, and the cause for the rest is not known. That table gives V, J and clone size, and the DNA gave D and trimming. The sample table lists approximately 270,000 clones, 70% to 85% of them with a count of one. The ten largest make up roughly 0.87% of the sample.

Compared with germline, V lacks 4 bases and J lacks 0 bases; bases without a gene match: 6. Reading from cysteine to phenylalanine, the CDR3 counts 15 amino acids. The read is trimmed to its CDR3 DNA, 45 bases read in frame from base 1. CDR1 and CDR2 were assigned from the germline V gene (reference sequence) as SEHNR and FQNEAQ. These data are taken from a study of blood T cell repertoires in COVID-19 (dated by TCRdb to the early 2020s). With regard to the full study: Samples covering the acute and convalescent phases of COVID-19 were provided by collaborators in the United States, Italy and Spain. The prospective study material was composed of cDNA or gDNA derived from T cells, B-cell-depleted T cells, or PBMCs. Samples came from the ongoing ImmuneRACE study (first 160 participants) plus 1,254 subjects from 6 global collaborators. HLA class I and class II types, where available, came from metadata supplied by the sample provider rather than from assay-based typing. The repertoires were released in a freely available public database meant as a resource for research on the immune response to SARS-CoV-2. Deeply sampled blood TCRbeta repertoires from subjects exposed to, actively infected with, or recovered from COVID-19 were included in the dataset. The sample metadata nearly always contained a de-identified subject ID, COVID-19 status, age in years and sex.

One collaborating source in Seattle enrolled patients while the patients were actively infected and followed the patients over time throughout the course of disease. Each collaborating institution followed its own protocols to collect whole blood in K2EDTA tubes. For TCRbeta analysis, collaborators shipped samples in one of three forms: frozen whole blood, isolated PBMCs, or DNA extracted from either of those sample types. Overall study outcomes, separate from this receptor: The amount of clinical and demographic metadata varied by source and participant and was provided uncurated.

Sequencing was performed on peripheral blood. The chain links TRBV7-9 with TRBJ2-7; the junction holds 7 bases that match TRBD1. This receptor was taken from a human donor with COVID-19, enrolled during active disease. The donor label of this sample is uncertain. The DNA sequence follows: TGTGCCAGCAGCTCTACAGGGGCCGTCTCCTACGAGCAGTACTTC. This yields the protein CASSSTGAVSYEQYF.